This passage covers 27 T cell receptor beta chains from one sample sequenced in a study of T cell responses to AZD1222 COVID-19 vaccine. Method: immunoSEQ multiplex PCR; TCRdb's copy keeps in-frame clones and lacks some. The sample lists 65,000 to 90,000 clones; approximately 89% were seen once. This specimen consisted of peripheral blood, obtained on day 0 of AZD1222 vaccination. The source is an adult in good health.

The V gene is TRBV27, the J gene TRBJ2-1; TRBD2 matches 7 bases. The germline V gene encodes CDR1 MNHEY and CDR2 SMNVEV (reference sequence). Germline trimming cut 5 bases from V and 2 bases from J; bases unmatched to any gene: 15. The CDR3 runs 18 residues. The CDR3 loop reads CASSTTFRDYRTYNEQFF. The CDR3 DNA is TGTGCCAGCAGTACCACTTTCCGGGACTACCGCACCTACAATGAGCAGTTCTTC.

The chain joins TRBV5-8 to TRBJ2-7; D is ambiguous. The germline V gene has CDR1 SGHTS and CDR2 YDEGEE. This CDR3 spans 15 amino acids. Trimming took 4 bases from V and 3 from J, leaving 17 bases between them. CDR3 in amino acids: CASSPVGHLIYEQYF. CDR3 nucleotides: TGTGCCAGCAGCCCGGTCGGCCACCTTATCTACGAGCAGTACTTC.

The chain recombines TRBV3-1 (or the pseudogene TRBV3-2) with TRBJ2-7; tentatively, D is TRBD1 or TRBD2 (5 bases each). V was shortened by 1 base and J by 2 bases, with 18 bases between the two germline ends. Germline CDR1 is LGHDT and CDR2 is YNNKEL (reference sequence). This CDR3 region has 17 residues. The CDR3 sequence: CASSQGPGPRTPYEQYF. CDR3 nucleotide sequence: TGTGCCAGCAGCCAAGGTCCGGGGCCCCGTACCCCCTACGAGCAGTACTTC.

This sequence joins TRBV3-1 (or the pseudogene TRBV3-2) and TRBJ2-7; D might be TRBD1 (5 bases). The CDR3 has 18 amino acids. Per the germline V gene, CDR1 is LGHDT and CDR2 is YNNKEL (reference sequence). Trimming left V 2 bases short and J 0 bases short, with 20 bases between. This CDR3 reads CASSQSAGMRLSSYEQYF. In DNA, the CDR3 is TGTGCCAGCAGCCAATCGGCAGGGATGAGGCTGAGCTCCTACGAGCAGTACTTC.

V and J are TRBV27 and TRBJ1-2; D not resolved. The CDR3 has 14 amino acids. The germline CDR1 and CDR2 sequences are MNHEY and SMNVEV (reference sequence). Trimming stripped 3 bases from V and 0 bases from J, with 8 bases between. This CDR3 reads CASSLSGTNYGYTF. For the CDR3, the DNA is TGTGCCAGCAGTTTGTCAGGCACTAACTATGGCTACACCTTC.

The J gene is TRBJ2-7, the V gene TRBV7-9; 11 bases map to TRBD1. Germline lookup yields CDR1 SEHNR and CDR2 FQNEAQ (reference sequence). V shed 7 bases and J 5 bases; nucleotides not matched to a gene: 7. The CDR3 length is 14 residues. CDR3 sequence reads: CASTSRDRGDEQYF. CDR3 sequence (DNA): TGTGCCAGCACCTCCCGGGACAGGGGGGACGAGCAGTACTTC. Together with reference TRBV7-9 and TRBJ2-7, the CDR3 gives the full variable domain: DTGVSQNPRHKITKRGQNVTFRCDPISEHNRLYWYRQTLGQGPEFLTYFQNEAQLEKSRLLSDRFSAERPKGSFSTLEIQRTEQGDSAMYLCASTSRDRGDEQYFGPGTRLTVT.

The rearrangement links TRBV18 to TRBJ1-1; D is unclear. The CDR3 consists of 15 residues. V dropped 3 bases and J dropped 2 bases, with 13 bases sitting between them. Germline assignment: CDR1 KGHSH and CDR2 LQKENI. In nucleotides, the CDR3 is TGTGCCAGCTCACCGGTGACAATAACTAACACTGAAGCTTTCTTT. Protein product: CASSPVTITNTEAFF. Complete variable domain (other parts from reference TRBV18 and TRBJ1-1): NAGVMQNPRHLVRRRGQEARLRCSPMKGHSHVYWYRQLPEEGLKFMVYLQKENIIDESGMPKERFSAEFPKEGPSILRIQQVVRGDSAAYFCASSPVTITNTEAFFGQGTRLTVV.

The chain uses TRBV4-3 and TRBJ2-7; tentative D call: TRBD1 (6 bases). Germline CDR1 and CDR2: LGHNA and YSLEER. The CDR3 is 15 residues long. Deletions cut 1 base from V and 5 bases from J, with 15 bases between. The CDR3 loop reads CASSQGYRVAHEQYF. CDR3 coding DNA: TGCGCCAGCAGCCAAGGATACAGGGTTGCCCACGAGCAGTACTTC.

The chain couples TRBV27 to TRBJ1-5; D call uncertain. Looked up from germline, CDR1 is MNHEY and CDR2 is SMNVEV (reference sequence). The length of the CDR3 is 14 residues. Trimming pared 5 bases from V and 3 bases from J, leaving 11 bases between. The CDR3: CASSRKGPNQPQHF. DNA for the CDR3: TGTGCCAGCAGTAGGAAGGGCCCCAATCAGCCCCAGCATTTT.

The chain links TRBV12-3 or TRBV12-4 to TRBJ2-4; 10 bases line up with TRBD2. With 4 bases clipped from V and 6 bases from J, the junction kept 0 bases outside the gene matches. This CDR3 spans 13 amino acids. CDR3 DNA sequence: TGTGCCAGCAGTTCTAGCGGGGGAAACATTCAGTACTTC. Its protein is CASSSSGGNIQYF.

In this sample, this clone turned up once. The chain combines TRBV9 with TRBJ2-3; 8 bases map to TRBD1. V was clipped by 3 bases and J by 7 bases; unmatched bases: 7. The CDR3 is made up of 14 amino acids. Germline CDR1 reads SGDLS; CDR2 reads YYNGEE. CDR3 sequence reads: CASSAGTGLYTQYF. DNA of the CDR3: TGTGCCAGCAGCGCAGGGACAGGCTTGTATACGCAGTATTTT. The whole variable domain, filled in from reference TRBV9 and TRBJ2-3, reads DSGVTQTPKHLITATGQRVTLRCSPRSGDLSVYWYQQSLDQGLQFLIQYYNGEERAKGNILERFSAQQFPDLHSELNLSSLELGDSALYFCASSAGTGLYTQYFGPGTRLTVL.

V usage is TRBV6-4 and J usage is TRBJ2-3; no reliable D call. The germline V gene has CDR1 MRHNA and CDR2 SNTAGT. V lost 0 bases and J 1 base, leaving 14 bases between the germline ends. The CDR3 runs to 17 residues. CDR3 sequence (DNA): TGTGCCAGCAGTGACTCCCCGACTCCCCTTGGCACAGATACGCAGTATTTT. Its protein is CASSDSPTPLGTDTQYF.

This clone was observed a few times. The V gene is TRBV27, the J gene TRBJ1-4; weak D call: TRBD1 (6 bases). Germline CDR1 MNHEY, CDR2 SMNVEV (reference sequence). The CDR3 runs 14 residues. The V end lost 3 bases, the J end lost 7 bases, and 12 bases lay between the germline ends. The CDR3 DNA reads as TGTGCCAGCAGTTTGGTACAGGGCAGTGAAAAACTGTTTTTT. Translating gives CASSLVQGSEKLFF.

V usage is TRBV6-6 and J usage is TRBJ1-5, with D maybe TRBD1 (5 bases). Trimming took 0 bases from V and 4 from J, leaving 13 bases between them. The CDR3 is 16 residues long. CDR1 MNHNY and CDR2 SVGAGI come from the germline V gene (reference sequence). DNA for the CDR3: TGTGCCAGCAGTTACTCGGGCCGACAGCGAAATCAGCCCCAGCATTTT. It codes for CASSYSGRQRNQPQHF.

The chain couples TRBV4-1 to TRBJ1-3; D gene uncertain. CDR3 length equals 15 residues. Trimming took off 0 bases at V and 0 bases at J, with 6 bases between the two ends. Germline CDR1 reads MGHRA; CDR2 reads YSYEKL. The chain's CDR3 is CASSQERTSGNTIYF. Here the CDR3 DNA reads TGCGCCAGCAGCCAAGAAAGGACCTCTGGAAACACCATATATTTT.

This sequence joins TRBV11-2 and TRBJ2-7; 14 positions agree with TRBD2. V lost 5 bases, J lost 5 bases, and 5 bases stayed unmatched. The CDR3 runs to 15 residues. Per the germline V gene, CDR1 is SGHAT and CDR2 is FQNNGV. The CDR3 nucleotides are TGTGCCAGCAGCCTCGGACTAGCGGGAGGCGACGAGCAGTACTTC. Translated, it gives CASSLGLAGGDEQYF.

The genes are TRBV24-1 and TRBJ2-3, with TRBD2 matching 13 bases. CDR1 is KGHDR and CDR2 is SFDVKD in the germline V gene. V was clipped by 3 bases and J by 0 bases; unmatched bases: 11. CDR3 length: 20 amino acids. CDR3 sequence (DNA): TGTGCCACCAGTGATGACGCGGGACTAGCGGGGTATACTAGCACAGATACGCAGTATTTT. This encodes CATSDDAGLAGYTSTDTQYF.

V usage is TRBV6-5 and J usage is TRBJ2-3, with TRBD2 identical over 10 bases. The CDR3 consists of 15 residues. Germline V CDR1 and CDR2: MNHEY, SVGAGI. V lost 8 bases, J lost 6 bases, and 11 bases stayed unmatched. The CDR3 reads CASDYSGRIGDTQYF. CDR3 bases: TGTGCCAGCGACTATAGCGGGAGGATTGGGGATACGCAGTATTTT.

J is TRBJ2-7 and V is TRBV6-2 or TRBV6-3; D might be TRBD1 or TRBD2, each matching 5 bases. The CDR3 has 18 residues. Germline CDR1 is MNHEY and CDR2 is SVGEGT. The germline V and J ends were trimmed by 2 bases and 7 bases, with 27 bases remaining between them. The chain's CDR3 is CASSYHDPGQGMLGEQYF. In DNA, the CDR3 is TGTGCCAGCAGTTACCACGATCCGGGGCAGGGAATGTTGGGAGAGCAGTACTTC.

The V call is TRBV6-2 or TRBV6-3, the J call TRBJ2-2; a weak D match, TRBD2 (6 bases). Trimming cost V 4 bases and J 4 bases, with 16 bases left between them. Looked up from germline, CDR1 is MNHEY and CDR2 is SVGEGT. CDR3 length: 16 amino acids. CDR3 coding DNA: TGTGCCAGCAGTTGGGGACTCGGCCGACGCACCGGGGAGCTGTTTTTT. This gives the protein CASSWGLGRRTGELFF.

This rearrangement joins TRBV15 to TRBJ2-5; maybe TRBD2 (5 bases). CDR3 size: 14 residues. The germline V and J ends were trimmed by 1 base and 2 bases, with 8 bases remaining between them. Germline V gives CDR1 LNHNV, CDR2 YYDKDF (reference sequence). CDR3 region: CATSRGLSQETQYF. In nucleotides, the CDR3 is TGTGCCACCAGCAGAGGACTATCTCAAGAGACCCAGTACTTC.

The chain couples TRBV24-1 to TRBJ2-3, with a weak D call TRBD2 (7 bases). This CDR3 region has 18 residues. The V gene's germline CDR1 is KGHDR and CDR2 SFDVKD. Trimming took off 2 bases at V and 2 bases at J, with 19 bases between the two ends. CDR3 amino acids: CATSDWGGLATFTDTQYF. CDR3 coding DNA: TGTGCCACCAGTGATTGGGGGGGGCTAGCTACTTTCACAGATACGCAGTATTTT.

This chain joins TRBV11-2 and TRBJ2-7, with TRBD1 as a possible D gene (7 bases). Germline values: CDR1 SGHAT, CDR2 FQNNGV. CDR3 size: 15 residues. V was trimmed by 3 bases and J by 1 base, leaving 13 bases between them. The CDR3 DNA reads TGTGCCAGCAGCTTCAGGGGGAGCGGGTCCTACGAGCAGTACTTC. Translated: CASSFRGSGSYEQYF.

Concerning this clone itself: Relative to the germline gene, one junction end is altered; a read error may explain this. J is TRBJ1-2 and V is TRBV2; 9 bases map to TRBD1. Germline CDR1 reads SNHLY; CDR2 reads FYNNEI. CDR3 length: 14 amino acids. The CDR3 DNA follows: TGTGCCAGCAGTGGAGGACAGGGGATTAGAGGCTACACCTTT. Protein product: CASSGGQGIRGYTF.

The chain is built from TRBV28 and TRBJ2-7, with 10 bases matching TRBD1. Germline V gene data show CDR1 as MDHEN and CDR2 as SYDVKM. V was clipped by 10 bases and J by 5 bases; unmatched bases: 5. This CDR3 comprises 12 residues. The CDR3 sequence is CATRDRGDEQYF. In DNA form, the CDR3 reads TGTGCCACCAGGGACAGGGGCGACGAGCAGTACTTC.

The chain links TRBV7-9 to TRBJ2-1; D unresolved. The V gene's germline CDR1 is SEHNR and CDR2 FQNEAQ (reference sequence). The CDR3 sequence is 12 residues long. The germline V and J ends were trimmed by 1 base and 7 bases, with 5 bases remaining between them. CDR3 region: CASSLGANEQFF. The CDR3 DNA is TGTGCCAGCAGCTTAGGAGCGAATGAGCAGTTCTTC.

The CDR3 coding sequence is TGTGCCAGCAGTGAACGAGGGTTGGGAGAGACCCAGTACTTC. It encodes CASSERGLGETQYF. This chain links TRBV2 with TRBJ2-5, with D perhaps TRBD2 (5 bases). CDR1 SNHLY and CDR2 FYNNEI come from the germline V gene. The germline V and J ends were trimmed by 2 bases and 4 bases, with 11 bases remaining between them. CDR3 length: 14 residues. The variable domain in full, completed from reference TRBV2 and TRBJ2-5, reads EPEVTQTPSHQVTQMGQEVILRCVPISNHLYFYWYRQILGQKVEFLVSFYNNEISEKSEIFDDQFSVERPDGSNFTLKIRSTKLEDSAMYFCASSERGLGETQYFGPGTRLLVL.